This record covers a single TCR beta chain. The data originate from a study of blood T cell repertoires in COVID-19. Background on the study: The United States, Italy and Spain provided the acute and convalescent COVID-19 samples. The analysed material was cDNA or gDNA that came from T cells, B-cell-depleted T cells, or PBMCs.

Generated by immunoSEQ multiplex PCR, the TCRdb table keeps only in-frame clones and is missing some. The sample consists of roughly 200,000 clones, roughly nine tenths of them appearing once. Individuals drawn from 20 to 25 US areas were roughly 18 to 100 years old. Donors were grouped by their self-reported clinical history. This CDR3 contains 16 residues. CDR1 GTSNPN and CDR2 SVGIG come from the germline V gene (reference sequence). Trimming left V 3 bases short and J 0 bases short, with 15 bases between. This sequence joins TRBV30 and TRBJ1-3; D remains unclear. The sample was PBMCs or T cells enriched from blood (not recorded which). This receptor was taken from a woman in her thirties or forties with acute COVID-19. The chain's CDR3 is CAWSGFSDYSGNTIYF. DNA for the CDR3: TGTGCCTGGAGCGGATTCTCAGACTACTCTGGAAACACCATATATTTT.